The 15 T cell receptor beta chains presented below share a single source sample, sequenced in a study of vaccination effects on CD4 cells after COVID-19. Antigens for these TCRs are unknown. ViraFEST assay sequencing came after antigen-specific CD4+ T cells were expanded with viral peptide pools. Cultured cells yielded isolated CD4+ T cells after 10 to 11 days. Assay used: immunoSEQ multiplex PCR; TCRdb lists only in-frame clones, some missing. The sample shows roughly 15,000 clones, less than 85% of them seen only once. The sample in question was CD4+ T cells from PBMCs cultured with HCoV-229E spike peptides, obtained before COVID-19 vaccination. Receptors originate from a human donor who received a COVID-19 vaccine.

Comment on this clone: Relative to the germline gene, one junction end is altered; a read error may explain this. The DNA of the CDR3 is TGTGCTAGCAGCTCGGGAGCGGGAGCGGGCACAGATACGCAGTATTTT. Protein sequence: CASSSGAGAGTDTQYF. The rearrangement uses TRBV7-7 and TRBJ2-3; TRBD2 aligns across 8 bases. Germline CDR1 reads SSHAT; CDR2 reads FNYEAQ (reference sequence). The CDR3 has 16 amino acids.

This clone was seen more than once but under ten times. The gene calls are TRBV12-3 or TRBV12-4 and TRBJ1-1; maybe TRBD1 (6 bases). This CDR3 region has 11 residues. Between the trimmed V and J ends, which lost 6 bases and 6 bases, there was a span of 8 bases. CDR3 nucleotides: TGTGCCAGCAGGCGGACAGCTGAAGCTTTCTTT. Its translation: CASRRTAEAFF.

The CDR3 region has the DNA TGTGCCAGCAGTTTCGGGTCGGGCTACACCTTC. Encoded protein: CASSFGSGYTF. The V call is TRBV12-3 or TRBV12-4, the J call TRBJ1-2; D not certain. The CDR3 sequence is 11 residues long. Trimming cost V 3 bases and J 8 bases, with 7 bases left between them.

The genes are TRBV6-2 or TRBV6-3 and TRBJ1-1, with 7 positions matching TRBD1. The trim removed 6 bases at V and 4 bases at J, leaving 11 bases unmatched. Germline-derived CDR1 and CDR2 are MNHEY and SVGEGT. The CDR3 has 15 amino acids. Written as DNA, the CDR3 is TGTGCCAGCAGCCCGCTCCTGACAGGGCCCACTGAAGCTTTCTTT. Its protein is CASSPLLTGPTEAFF.

The rearrangement joins TRBV19 to TRBJ1-5; the match to TRBD1 covers 7 bases. The CDR3 length is 16 residues. After removal of 7 bases from V and 0 bases from J, the junction contained 9 bases not matched to a gene. From germline, CDR1 is LNHDA and CDR2 SQIVND (reference sequence). CDR3 bases: TGTGCCAGTACCCCCCGAGGGGGCCTTAGCAATCAGCCCCAGCATTTT. Encoded protein: CASTPRGGLSNQPQHF.

V is TRBV5-1 and J is TRBJ1-4; D might be TRBD1 (5 bases). V lost 3 bases and J lost 9, with 18 bases in between. Germline V CDR1 and CDR2: SGHRS, YFSETQ. The CDR3 sequence is 15 residues long. Here the CDR3 reads CASSWDRREEQKLFF. CDR3 nucleotide sequence: TGCGCCAGCAGCTGGGACCGTAGGGAGGAACAAAAACTGTTTTTT.

This chain links TRBV29-1 with TRBJ2-7; TRBD1 aligns across 8 bases. The CDR3 extends over 15 amino acids. The V and J ends lost 0 bases and 6 bases, in that order; junction bases with no gene match: 10. CDR1 and CDR2 (germline): SQVTM, ANQGSEA. In DNA, the CDR3 is TGCAGCGTTGAAGATGGGGGCAGGGGGCGCGGCGAGCAGTACTTC. Protein product: CSVEDGGRGRGEQYF.

The chain has TRBV5-1 and TRBJ2-5; possible D gene TRBD1, 7 bases. The CDR3 totals 15 residues. Germline V gene lookup returns CDR1 SGHRS and CDR2 YFSETQ. V lost 4 bases and J 1 base, leaving 14 bases between the germline ends. For the CDR3, the DNA is TGCGCCAGCAGCACTAACCAGGGGGGCCAAGAGACCCAGTACTTC. This sequence encodes CASSTNQGGQETQYF. Variable domain in full (rest from reference TRBV5-1 and TRBJ2-5): KAGVTQTPRYLIKTRGQQVTLSCSPISGHRSVSWYQQTPGQGLQFLFEYFSETQRNKGNFPGRFSGRQFSNSRSEMNVSTLELGDSALYLCASSTNQGGQETQYFGPGTRLLVL.

V usage is TRBV5-1 and J usage is TRBJ2-5, with unresolved D. This CDR3 spans 14 amino acids. Germline V gene sequence: CDR1 SGHRS, CDR2 YFSETQ. Between the trimmed V and J ends, which lost 5 bases and 0 bases, there was a span of 11 bases. For the CDR3, the DNA is TGCGCCAGCAGTCGAGACTCAAACCAAGAGACCCAGTACTTC. It encodes CASSRDSNQETQYF.

The rearrangement joins TRBV19 to TRBJ1-6, with D maybe TRBD1 (5 bases). The V end was cut by 7 bases, the J end by 10 bases, with 20 bases between. The CDR3 covers 15 residues. Germline loops: CDR1 LNHDA, CDR2 SQIVND (reference sequence). CDR3 in DNA: TGTGCCAGTACCTACCGGGACCCGGGTCGCTCACCCCTCCACTTT. Translating it yields CASTYRDPGRSPLHF.

This sequence joins TRBV5-6 and TRBJ1-2; perhaps TRBD1 as D (6 bases). V was cut by 0 bases and J by 5 bases, with 11 bases left in between. Looked up from germline, CDR1 is SGHDT and CDR2 is YYEEEE. CDR3 length: 14 residues. CDR3 amino acids: CASSLGQDVYGYTF. CDR3 coding DNA: TGTGCCAGCAGCTTGGGACAGGACGTGTATGGCTACACCTTC.

The rearrangement joins TRBV5-6 to TRBJ2-2; 10 bases match TRBD1. Looked up from germline, CDR1 is SGHDT and CDR2 is YYEEEE. The trim removed 4 bases at V and 5 bases at J, leaving 2 bases unmatched. CDR3 length equals 14 residues. The CDR3 here is CASSAGQGTGELFF. The DNA for the CDR3 is TGTGCCAGCAGCGCGGGACAGGGGACCGGGGAGCTGTTTTTT.

This chain uses TRBV28 with TRBJ1-2; TRBD1 matches 8 bases. The junction had 14 bases not matched to a gene; V was cut back by 5 bases and J by 3 bases. Germline V gene lookup returns CDR1 MDHEN and CDR2 SYDVKM. This CDR3 has 17 amino acids. The CDR3 sequence: CASSPQGAQGPYYGYTF. CDR3 sequence (DNA): TGTGCCAGCAGTCCCCAGGGGGCCCAGGGTCCATACTATGGCTACACCTTC.

The rearrangement links TRBV25-1 to TRBJ1-1; D is ambiguous. Looked up from germline, CDR1 is MGHDK and CDR2 is SYGVNS. This CDR3 comprises 15 residues. Deletions cut 6 bases from V and 0 bases from J, with 14 bases between. Here the CDR3 DNA reads TGTGCCAGCAGGCCAACCGGGATCCTGAACACTGAAGCTTTCTTT. Residues: CASRPTGILNTEAFF.

The chain combines TRBV6-5 with TRBJ1-2; 8 bases map to TRBD1. Germline loops: CDR1 MNHEY, CDR2 SVGAGI. This CDR3 spans 12 amino acids. Unmatched junction bases numbered 4, after V lost 6 bases and J lost 7 bases. Here the CDR3 reads CASRDRVPGYTF. The DNA of the CDR3 is TGTGCCAGCAGGGACAGGGTCCCTGGCTACACCTTC.